This section outlines one TCR beta chain sequence together with its context. The antigen it recognizes is unknown. No much larger clone is present one base from it, and per-base qualities are unavailable. TCRbeta CDR3 sequencing was performed on sorted unstimulated T cells and on proliferating T cells recovered from mixed lymphocyte reactions. Fresh whole blood from nine to ten HLA-typed healthy donors was used as the source from which PBMCs were isolated. Unstimulated CD4+ regulatory T cells were FACS-sorted to map the origin of alloreactive clones. The source of the sample is a study of siplizumab effects on memory and regulatory T cells (dated by TCRdb to the late 2010s). Context from the whole study: The effect of the anti-CD2 antibody siplizumab on alloreactive T-cell subsets was examined in allogeneic mixed lymphocyte reactions constructed from human PBMCs. Study-wide findings and limitations: Siplizumab significantly lowered the cumulative frequency of alloreactive sequences that could be traced to unstimulated CD4+ memory T cells. The suppressive function of proliferating Tregs from siplizumab cultures was not functionally confirmed. About 75-95% of proliferating CD4+ or CD8+ clones could not be given a naive or memory phenotype. Among mappable alloreactive CD4+ clones, the Treg-derived fraction averaged about 70% with siplizumab versus 25% to 30% in control reactions. Because sequences below about 10^-5 frequency were poorly captured, only a minor fraction of alloreactive clones could be mapped to unstimulated subsets. Compared with memory T cells, unstimulated naive T cells appeared more diverse, and naive cells seemed to make a substantial contribution to the alloresponse.

Libraries were made using the immunoSEQ multiplex PCR assay. Roughly 9.8 x 10^4 TCR templates per sample were assayed on the deep sequencing platform. Genomic DNA extracted from sorted T cells was used for TCRbeta CDR3 sequencing. In the source study's methods: The R programming language was used for clonal analysis of TCRbeta CDR3 data. Alloreactive CD4+ and CD8+ clones were identified by comparing unstimulated samples to CFSE-low samples taken after the reaction. Alloreactive CD4+ clones were assigned to regulatory or non-regulatory origin by matching sequences to sorted unstimulated Treg and non-Treg repertoires. What TCRdb holds here is the immuneACCESS table cut down to in-frame rearrangements. Part of the clones is not present; checked against another copy, under half of the missing clones reflect an unresolved V gene, and the others are unexplained. V, J and clone size are those of that table, while D and trimming were read from the DNA. For this sample there are more than 85,000 clones; around 94% appear just once. Of the sample, about 0.6% is held by the ten largest clones.

V is shortened by 2 bases, J by 0 bases, and the region joining them spans 9 bases. Sequences SGHNT (CDR1) and YYREEE (CDR2) are obtained from the germline V gene (reference sequence). The CDR3 covers 14 residues, taking in both the cysteine and the phenylalanine. Just CDR3 DNA is preserved here, 42 bases in frame from base 1. The chain joins TRBV5-4 to TRBJ2-7, with the D gene call left open. Specimen: Tregs sorted from blood. This sequence originates from a human donor in good health. CDR3 protein: CASSFGRSSYEQYF. The DNA is as follows: TGTGCCAGCAGCTTCGGACGGAGCTCCTACGAGCAGTACTTC.